This record looks at one T cell receptor beta chain sequence and its context. The antigen remains undetermined. This record comes from a study of shared clonotypes between healthy human individuals. Study overall: The plates for each donor numbered three CD4 naive, three CD4 memory, two CD8 naive and one CD8 memory. General observations from the study: When compared with the clonotypes that were shared by all four sorted-subset donors, the non-shared clonotypes turned out to have lower generation probabilities. Larger richness was generally estimated for naive than memory subsets.

The table came from immunoSEQ multiplex PCR; TCRdb's copy has only in-frame clones and leaves some out. This sample has millions of clones, with approximately 94% found just once. Terminally differentiated effector memory CD45RA+ cells were excluded from the naive CD8 cells, which were CD45RO-negative and positively selected for CCR7. Sample: naive CD8+ T cells sorted from blood. This receptor was identified in a man aged 18 to 29 in good health.

The CDR3 bases are TGTGCCAGCAGCTCAGGGACTTTCTACAATGAGCAGTTCTTC. Protein: CASSSGTFYNEQFF. The V and J genes are TRBV11-2 and TRBJ2-1; weak D call: TRBD2 (6 bases). CDR3 length equals 14 residues. The V gene's germline CDR1 is SGHAT and CDR2 FQNNGV. The V gene lost 4 bases and the J gene lost 3 bases, with 10 bases spanning the gap.